The source of this T cell receptor beta chain is a study of T cell repertoires in cytomegalovirus infection (dated by TCRdb to about 2019). The study in broad terms: Donor HLA type was relevant to the analysis, as public TCR beta signatures indicated carriage of CMV infection together with the matching HLA type. Summary of the overall study and its limitations: In the ex vivo response, HLA-C-restricted CMV-specific TCR beta clonotypes were dominant, and in two of eight donors the single most frequent clonotype came from this HLA-C-restricted group. Carriers of CMV infection plus the relevant HLA type were discriminated by the cumulative frequency of public TCR beta family members in the study cohort and in an independent approximately 360-donor cohort.

The sample holds many counts of this clonotype. Its antigen has not been determined. One base away there is no much larger clone; base qualities are not given. Sequencing instrument: Illumina HiSeq 1500. TCRdb passed the public sequencing reads through fastp at Q25 and MiXCR, retaining productive beta sequences. Rows merge per CDR3 protein into single entries with the most common DNA and genes. The sample table contains fewer than 200,000 distinct CDR3 sequences; only one count was recorded for about 15% of them. The top ten clonotypes cover 25% to 30% of the sample. This sequence originates from a human donor in good health (CMV status not recorded). Some clones in this sample may be carry-over from other donors' samples. Sequencing input: PBMCs.

In nucleotides, the sequence is TGTGCCAGCAGCGCCCGTACTAGCGGGAGCTACGAGCAGTACTTC. It translates as CASSARTSGSYEQYF. The receptor chain draws on TRBV7-2 and TRBJ2-7; 11 bases in the junction line up with TRBD2. From the germline V gene, CDR1 is SGHTA and CDR2 is FQGNSA. For this chain, trimming is 5 bases at the V end and 3 bases at the J end, and the number of junction bases without a gene match is 6. The CDR3 goes from the cysteine to the phenylalanine over 15 residues. The DNA shown is the 45-base CDR3, in frame from base 1.